This is a list of T cell receptor beta chains from one sample in a study of shared clonotypes between healthy human individuals. Generated by immunoSEQ multiplex PCR, the TCRdb table keeps only in-frame clones and is missing some. The top ten hold more than 1.5% of the sample, which has around 2.1 million clones, approximately 94% seen once. The sample comprised naive CD8+ T cells from PBMCs. The receptors derive from a man between 18 and 29 years old in good health. Some clones in this sample may be carry-over from other donors' samples. Both conserved end residues are part of each CDR3. Each record gives: D gene, J gene, V gene, CDR3 DNA, CDR3 protein. A D gene is named only where the DNA matches it firmly.

>.|TRBJ1-3|TRBV19
TGTGCCAGTAGCATCCCGGGTCCACAGGGACCCTTCTCTGGAAACACCATATATTTT
CASSIPGPQGPFSGNTIYF
>TRBD1|TRBJ2-3|TRBV5-8
TGTGCCAGCAGCTTGGCCAGGGGGCTCGGGGATACGCAGTATTTT
CASSLARGLGDTQYF
>.|TRBJ1-1|TRBV6-1
TGTGCCAGCAGGTTCGGGAGGAACACTGAAGCTTTCTTT
CASRFGRNTEAFF
>.|TRBJ1-5|TRBV23-1
TGCGCCAGCAGTCTCTTTCGCCCGGGACACCCGAATCAGCCCCAGCATTTT
CASSLFRPGHPNQPQHF
>TRBD1|TRBJ2-7|TRBV9
TGTGCCAGCAGCGTAGCAGGGACAGGGGACTCCTACGAGCAGTACTTC
CASSVAGTGDSYEQYF
>.|TRBJ2-7|TRBV15
TGTGCCACCAGCAGAGATCGACAGGATTCCTACGAGCAGTACTTC
CATSRDRQDSYEQYF
>.|TRBJ2-7|TRBV11-2
TGTGCCAGCAGCTTAGTTGGGCTCGAGCAGTACTTC
CASSLVGLEQYF
>.|TRBJ2-1|TRBV5-1
TGCGCCAGCGCAGGGGAGGGGTACAATGAGCAGTTCTTC
CASAGEGYNEQFF
>.|TRBJ2-1|TRBV27
TGTGCCAGCAGTTACAACAGGGACAATGAGCAGTTCTTC
CASSYNRDNEQFF
>.|TRBJ1-2|TRBV29-1
TGCAGCGTAATCGGGGGAGACTATGGCTACACCTTC
CSVIGGDYGYTF
>.|TRBJ2-7|TRBV9
TGTGCCAGCAGCCCGGATGCGAACGAGCAGTACTTC
CASSPDANEQYF